This entry concerns a single TCR delta chain. A read error likely explains why the TCRdb protein, taken from a much larger clone, differs from this DNA's translation at residue 8; the protein shown is translated from the DNA. The sample belongs to a study of delta chains in infants with herpesvirus infections. TCR cDNA was made from PBMC RNA with gamma- and delta-chain-specific primers. TCRdb made new clone calls on the RT-PCR reads using CATT. The sample lists roughly 140 delta-chain clones, roughly two thirds seen once, with about 88% in the top ten. The junction had 15 bases not matched to a gene; V was cut back by 3 bases and J by 2 bases. CDR1 GEAIGNYY and CDR2 EKD come from the germline V gene. The CDR3 runs 20 residues.

The source material was peripheral blood, sampled at time point 1 of longitudinal follow-up. The TCR comes from a human donor who was a Ugandan infant, either HIV-exposed or HIV-unexposed (not recorded which). The V call is TRDV2, the J call TRDJ3, with 7 bases lining up with TRDD3. The CDR3 is CACDGLLVDTRTWDTRQMFF. CDR3 coding DNA: TGTGCCTGTGACGGCTTACTGGTGGATACGCGGACCTGGGACACCCGACAGATGTTTTTC.